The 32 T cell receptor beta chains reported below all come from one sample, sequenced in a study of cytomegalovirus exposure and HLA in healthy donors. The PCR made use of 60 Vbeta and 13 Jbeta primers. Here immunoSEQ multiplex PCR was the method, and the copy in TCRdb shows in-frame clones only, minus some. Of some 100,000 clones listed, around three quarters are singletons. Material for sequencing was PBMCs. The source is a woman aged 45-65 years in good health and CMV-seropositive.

The CDR3 DNA sequence: TGCGCCAGCGCCCGGGGGGCCGGGGAGCTGTTTTTT. Its translation: CASARGAGELFF. V gene TRBV4-1 combines with J gene TRBJ2-2, with 7 bases fitting TRBD2. The CDR3 runs to 12 residues. Germline CDR1 and CDR2: MGHRA and YSYEKL. Trimming cost V 8 bases and J 6 bases; bases outside gene matches: 3.

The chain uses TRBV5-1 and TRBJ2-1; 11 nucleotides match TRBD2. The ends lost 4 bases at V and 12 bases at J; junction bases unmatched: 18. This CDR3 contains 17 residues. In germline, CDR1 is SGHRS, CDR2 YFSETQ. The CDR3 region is CASSLPARIAGGDSQFF. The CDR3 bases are TGCGCCAGCAGCCTACCAGCAAGAATAGCGGGAGGGGATTCGCAGTTCTTC.

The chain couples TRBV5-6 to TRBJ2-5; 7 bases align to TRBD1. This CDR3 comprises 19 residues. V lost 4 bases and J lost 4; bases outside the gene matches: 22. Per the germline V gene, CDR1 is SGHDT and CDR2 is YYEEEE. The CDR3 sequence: CASSLETERGQAARETQYF. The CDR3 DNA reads TGTGCCAGCAGCCTGGAGACCGAGAGAGGACAGGCGGCGAGAGAGACCCAGTACTTC. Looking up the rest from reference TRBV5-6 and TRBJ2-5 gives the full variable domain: DAGVTQSPTHLIKTRGQQVTLRCSPKSGHDTVSWYQQALGQGPQFIFQYYEEEERQRGNFPDRFSGHQFPNYSSELNVNALLLGDSALYLCASSLETERGQAARETQYFGPGTRLLVL.

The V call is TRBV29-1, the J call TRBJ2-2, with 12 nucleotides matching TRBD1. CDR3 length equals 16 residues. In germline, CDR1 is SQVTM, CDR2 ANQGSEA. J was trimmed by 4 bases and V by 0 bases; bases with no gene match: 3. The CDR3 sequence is CSVEEGQGATTGELFF. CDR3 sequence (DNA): TGCAGCGTTGAAGAGGGACAGGGGGCCACCACCGGGGAGCTGTTTTTT.

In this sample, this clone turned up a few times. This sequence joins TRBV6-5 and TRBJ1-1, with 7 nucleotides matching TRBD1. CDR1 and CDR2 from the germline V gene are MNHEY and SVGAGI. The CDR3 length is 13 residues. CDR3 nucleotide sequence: TGTGTTTGCAAACAGGGGCGAGACACTGAAGCTTTCTTT. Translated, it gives CVCKQGRDTEAFF.

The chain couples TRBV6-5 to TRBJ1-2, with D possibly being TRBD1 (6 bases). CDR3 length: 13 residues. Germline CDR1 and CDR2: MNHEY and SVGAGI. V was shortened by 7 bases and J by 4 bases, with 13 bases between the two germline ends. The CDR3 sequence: CASTPQGIYGYTF. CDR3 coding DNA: TGTGCCAGCACCCCTCAGGGGATCTATGGCTACACCTTC.

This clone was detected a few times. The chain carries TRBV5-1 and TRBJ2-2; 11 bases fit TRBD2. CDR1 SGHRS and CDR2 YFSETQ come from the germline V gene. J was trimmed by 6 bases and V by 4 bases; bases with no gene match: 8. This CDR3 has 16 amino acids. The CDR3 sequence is CASSPTSGSLAGELFF. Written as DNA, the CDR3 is TGCGCCAGCAGCCCAACTAGCGGGAGTTTGGCCGGGGAGCTGTTTTTT.

The CDR3 DNA reads TGCGCCAGCAGCCCCCTCGGCAGGGGCTACGAGCAGTACTTC. It is translated as CASSPLGRGYEQYF. The chain recombines TRBV5-1 with TRBJ2-5; D might be TRBD1 (6 bases). The J call may not be correct, given that the DNA end is closer to TRBJ2-7. The CDR3 contains 14 residues. Germline V gene sequence: CDR1 SGHRS, CDR2 YFSETQ.

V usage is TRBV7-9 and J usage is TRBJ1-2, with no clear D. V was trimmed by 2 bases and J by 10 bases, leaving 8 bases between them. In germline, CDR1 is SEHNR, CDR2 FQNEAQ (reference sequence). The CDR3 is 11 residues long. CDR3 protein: CASSLPRHYTF. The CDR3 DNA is TGTGCCAGCAGCTTACCCAGACACTACACCTTC.

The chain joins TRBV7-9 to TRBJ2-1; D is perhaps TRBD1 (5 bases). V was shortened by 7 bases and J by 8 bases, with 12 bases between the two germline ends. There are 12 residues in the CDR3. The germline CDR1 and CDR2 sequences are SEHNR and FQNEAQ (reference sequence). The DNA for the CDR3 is TGTGCCAGCATAGGGGTCGACGATGAGCAGTTCTTC. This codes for CASIGVDDEQFF.

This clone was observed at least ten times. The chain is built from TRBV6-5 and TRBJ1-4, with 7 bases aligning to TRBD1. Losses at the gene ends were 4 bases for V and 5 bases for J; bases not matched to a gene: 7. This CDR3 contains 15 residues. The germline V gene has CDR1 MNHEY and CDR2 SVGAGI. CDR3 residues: CASSSGTVINEKLFF. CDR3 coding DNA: TGTGCCAGCAGTTCCGGGACAGTTATCAATGAAAAACTGTTTTTT.

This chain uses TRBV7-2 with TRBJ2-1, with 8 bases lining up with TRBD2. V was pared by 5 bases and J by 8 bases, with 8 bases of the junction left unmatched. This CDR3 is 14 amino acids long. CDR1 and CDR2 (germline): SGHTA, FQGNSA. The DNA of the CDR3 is TGTGCCAGCAGCCCTCGGACTAGCTGGGATGAGCAGTTCTTC. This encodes CASSPRTSWDEQFF.

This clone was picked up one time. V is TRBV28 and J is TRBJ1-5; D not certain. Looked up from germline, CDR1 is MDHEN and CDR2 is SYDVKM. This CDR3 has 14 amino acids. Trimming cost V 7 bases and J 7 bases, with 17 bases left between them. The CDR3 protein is CASTGVVLIQPQHF. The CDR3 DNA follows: TGTGCCAGCACCGGGGTGGTGTTGATCCAGCCCCAGCATTTT.

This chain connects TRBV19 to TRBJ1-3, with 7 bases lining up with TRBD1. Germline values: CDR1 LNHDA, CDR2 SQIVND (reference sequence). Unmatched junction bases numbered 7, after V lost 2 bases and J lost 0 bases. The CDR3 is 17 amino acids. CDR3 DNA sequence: TGTGCCAGTAGTATACAACGGGACAGTCTCTCTGGAAACACCATATATTTT. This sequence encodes CASSIQRDSLSGNTIYF.

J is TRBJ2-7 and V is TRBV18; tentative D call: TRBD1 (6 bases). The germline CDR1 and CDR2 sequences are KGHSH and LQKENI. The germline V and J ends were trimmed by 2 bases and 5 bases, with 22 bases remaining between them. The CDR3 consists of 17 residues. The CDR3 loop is CASSPSRQAGRVNEQYF. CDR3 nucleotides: TGTGCCAGCTCACCATCCAGACAGGCCGGCCGGGTGAACGAGCAGTACTTC.

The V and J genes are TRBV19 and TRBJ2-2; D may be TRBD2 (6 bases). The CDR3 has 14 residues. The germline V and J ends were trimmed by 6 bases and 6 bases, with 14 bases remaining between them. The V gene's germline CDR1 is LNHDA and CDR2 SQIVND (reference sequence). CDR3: CASREGTKAGELFF. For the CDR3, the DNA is TGTGCCAGTAGGGAGGGGACCAAAGCCGGGGAGCTGTTTTTT.

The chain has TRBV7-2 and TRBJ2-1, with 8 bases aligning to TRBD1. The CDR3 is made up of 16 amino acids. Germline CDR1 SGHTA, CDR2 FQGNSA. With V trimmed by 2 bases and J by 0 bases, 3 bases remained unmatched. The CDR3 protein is CASSLWGTGSYNEQFF. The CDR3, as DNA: TGTGCCAGCAGCTTATGGGGGACAGGCTCCTACAATGAGCAGTTCTTC.

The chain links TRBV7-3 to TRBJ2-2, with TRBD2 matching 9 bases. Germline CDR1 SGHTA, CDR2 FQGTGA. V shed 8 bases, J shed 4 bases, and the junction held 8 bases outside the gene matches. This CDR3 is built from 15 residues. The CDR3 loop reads CASGREGPGTGELFF. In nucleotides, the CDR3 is TGTGCCAGCGGGCGGGAGGGCCCTGGCACCGGGGAGCTGTTTTTT. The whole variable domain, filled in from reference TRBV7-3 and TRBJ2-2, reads GAGVSQTPSNKVTEKGKYVELRCDPISGHTALYWYRQSLGQGPEFLIYFQGTGAADDSGLPNDRFFAVRPEGSVSTLKIQRTERGDSAVYLCASGREGPGTGELFFGEGSRLTVL.

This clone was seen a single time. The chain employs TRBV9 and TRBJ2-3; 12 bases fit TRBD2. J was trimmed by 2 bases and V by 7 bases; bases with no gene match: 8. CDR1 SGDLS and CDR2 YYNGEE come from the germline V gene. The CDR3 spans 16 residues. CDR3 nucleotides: TGTGCCAGCTCCCTAGCGGGAGGGGGCTCCACAGATACGCAGTATTTT. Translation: CASSLAGGGSTDTQYF. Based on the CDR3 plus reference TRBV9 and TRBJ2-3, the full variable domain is DSGVTQTPKHLITATGQRVTLRCSPRSGDLSVYWYQQSLDQGLQFLIQYYNGEERAKGNILERFSAQQFPDLHSELNLSSLELGDSALYFCASSLAGGGSTDTQYFGPGTRLTVL.

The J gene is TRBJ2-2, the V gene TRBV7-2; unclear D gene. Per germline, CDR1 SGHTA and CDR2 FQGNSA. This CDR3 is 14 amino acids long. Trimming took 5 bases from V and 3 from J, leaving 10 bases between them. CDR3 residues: CASSVTSYTGELFF. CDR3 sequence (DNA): TGTGCCAGCAGCGTGACATCCTACACCGGGGAGCTGTTTTTT.

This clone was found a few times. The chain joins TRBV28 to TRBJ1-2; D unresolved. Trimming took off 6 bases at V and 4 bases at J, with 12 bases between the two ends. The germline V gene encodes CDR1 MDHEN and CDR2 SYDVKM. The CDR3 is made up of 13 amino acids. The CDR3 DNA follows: TGTGCCAGCAGAGTTAGCGGAGGCTATGGCTACACCTTC. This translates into CASRVSGGYGYTF.

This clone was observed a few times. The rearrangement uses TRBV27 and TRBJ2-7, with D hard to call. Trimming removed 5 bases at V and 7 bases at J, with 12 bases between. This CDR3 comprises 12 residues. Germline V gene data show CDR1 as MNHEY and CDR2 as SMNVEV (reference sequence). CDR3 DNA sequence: TGTGCCAGCAGTCCACCAGGCTTGGAGCAGTACTTC. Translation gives CASSPPGLEQYF.

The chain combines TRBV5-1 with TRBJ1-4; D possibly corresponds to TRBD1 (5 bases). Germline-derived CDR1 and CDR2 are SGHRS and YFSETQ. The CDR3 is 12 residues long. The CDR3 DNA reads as TGCGTATTAGGGGCAACTAATGAAAAACTGTTTTTT. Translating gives CVLGATNEKLFF.

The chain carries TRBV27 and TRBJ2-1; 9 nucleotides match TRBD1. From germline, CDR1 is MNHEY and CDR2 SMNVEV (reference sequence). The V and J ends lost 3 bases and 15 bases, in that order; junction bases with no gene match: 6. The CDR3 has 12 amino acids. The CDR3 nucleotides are TGTGCCAGCAGTTTGGACAGGGGTGTGTGGTTCTTC. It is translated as CASSLDRGVWFF.

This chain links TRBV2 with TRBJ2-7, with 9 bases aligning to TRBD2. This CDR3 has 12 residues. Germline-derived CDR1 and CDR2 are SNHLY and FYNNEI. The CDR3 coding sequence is TGTGCTTCCCAGCGGGAGGCACTTGAGCAGTACTTC. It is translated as CASQREALEQYF.

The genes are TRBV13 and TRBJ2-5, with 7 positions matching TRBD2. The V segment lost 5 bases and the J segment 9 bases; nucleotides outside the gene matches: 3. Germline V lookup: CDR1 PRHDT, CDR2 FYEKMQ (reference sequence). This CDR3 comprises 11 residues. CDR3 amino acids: CASSGRGAQYF. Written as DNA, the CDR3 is TGTGCCAGCAGCGGCCGGGGGGCCCAGTACTTC.

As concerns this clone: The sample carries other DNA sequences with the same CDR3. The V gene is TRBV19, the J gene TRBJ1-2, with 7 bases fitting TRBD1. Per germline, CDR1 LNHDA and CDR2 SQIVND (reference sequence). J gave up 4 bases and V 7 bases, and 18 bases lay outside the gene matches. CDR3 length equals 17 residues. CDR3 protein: CASNLDRVGTNVYGYTF. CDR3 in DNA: TGTGCCAGTAACTTAGACAGGGTGGGTACGAACGTCTATGGCTACACCTTC. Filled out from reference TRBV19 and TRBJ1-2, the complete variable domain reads DGGITQSPKYLFRKEGQNVTLSCEQNLNHDAMYWYRQDPGQGLRLIYYSQIVNDFQKGDIAEGYSVSREKKESFPLTVTSAQKNPTAFYLCASNLDRVGTNVYGYTFGSGTRLTVV.

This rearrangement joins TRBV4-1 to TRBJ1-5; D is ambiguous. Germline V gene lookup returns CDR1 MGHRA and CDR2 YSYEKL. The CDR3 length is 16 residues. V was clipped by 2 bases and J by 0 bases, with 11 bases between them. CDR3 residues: CASSQMAVSSNQPQHF. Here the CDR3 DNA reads TGCGCCAGCAGCCAAATGGCCGTTTCTAGCAATCAGCCCCAGCATTTT.

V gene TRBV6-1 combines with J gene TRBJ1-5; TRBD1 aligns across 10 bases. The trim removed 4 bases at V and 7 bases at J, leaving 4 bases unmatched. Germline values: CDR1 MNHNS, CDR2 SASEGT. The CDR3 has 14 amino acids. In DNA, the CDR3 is TGTGCCAGCAGTGGGACAGGGGGTCAACAGCCCCAGCATTTT. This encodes CASSGTGGQQPQHF.

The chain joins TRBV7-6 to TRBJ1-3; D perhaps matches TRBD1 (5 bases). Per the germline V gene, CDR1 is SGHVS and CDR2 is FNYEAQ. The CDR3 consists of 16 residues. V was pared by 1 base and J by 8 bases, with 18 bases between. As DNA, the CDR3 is TGTGCCAGCAGCTTAGTTACTGGGCAGGGCCTCGACACCATATATTTT. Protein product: CASSLVTGQGLDTIYF. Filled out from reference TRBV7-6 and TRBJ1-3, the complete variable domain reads GAGVSQSPRYKVTKRGQDVALRCDPISGHVSLYWYRQALGQGPEFLTYFNYEAQQDKSGLPNDRFSAERPEGSISTLTIQRTEQRDSAMYRCASSLVTGQGLDTIYFGEGSWLTVV.

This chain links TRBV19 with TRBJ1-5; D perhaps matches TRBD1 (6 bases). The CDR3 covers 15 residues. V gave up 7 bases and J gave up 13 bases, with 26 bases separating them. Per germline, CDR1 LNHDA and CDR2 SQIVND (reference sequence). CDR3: CASTHVVAGVVPQHF. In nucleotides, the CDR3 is TGTGCCAGTACCCACGTGGTGGCAGGGGTCGTTCCACAGCATTTT.

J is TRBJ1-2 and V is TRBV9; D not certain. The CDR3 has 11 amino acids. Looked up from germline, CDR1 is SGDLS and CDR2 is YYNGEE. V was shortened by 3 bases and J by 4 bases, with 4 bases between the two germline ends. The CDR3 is CASSGAYGYTF. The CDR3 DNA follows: TGTGCCAGCAGCGGCGCCTATGGCTACACCTTC.